This T cell receptor beta chain derives from a study of shared clonotypes between healthy human individuals. Study findings and constraints: Clonotypes not shared had lower generation probabilities than those common to all four donors. A generally larger estimated richness was seen in naive subsets than in memory subsets.

In the original analysis: Junction-only immunoSEQ data arrived without quality scores, meaning filtering differed. Clones were read by immunoSEQ multiplex PCR, and TCRdb kept only the in-frame ones, dropping some. The DNA gave D and trimming, while V, J and clone size come from that table. The sample has about 1.1 million clones, roughly 80% seen once. About this clone: Its antigen remains unknown.

Sequenced: memory CD4+ T cells from PBMCs. The subset was: CD45RA-negative fraction. This receptor was taken from a man aged 18 to 29 in good health. Some clones in this sample may be carry-over from other donors' samples.

Here the CDR3 reads CASSQDLNQPQHF. Written as DNA, the CDR3 is TGCGCCAGCAGCCAAGATCTCAATCAGCCCCAGCATTTT. The V gene is TRBV4-3, the J gene TRBJ1-5; D is unclear. The CDR3 runs 13 residues. The ends were cut back, 0 bases at V and 3 bases at J, with 3 bases in the middle. Germline values: CDR1 LGHNA, CDR2 YSLEER.